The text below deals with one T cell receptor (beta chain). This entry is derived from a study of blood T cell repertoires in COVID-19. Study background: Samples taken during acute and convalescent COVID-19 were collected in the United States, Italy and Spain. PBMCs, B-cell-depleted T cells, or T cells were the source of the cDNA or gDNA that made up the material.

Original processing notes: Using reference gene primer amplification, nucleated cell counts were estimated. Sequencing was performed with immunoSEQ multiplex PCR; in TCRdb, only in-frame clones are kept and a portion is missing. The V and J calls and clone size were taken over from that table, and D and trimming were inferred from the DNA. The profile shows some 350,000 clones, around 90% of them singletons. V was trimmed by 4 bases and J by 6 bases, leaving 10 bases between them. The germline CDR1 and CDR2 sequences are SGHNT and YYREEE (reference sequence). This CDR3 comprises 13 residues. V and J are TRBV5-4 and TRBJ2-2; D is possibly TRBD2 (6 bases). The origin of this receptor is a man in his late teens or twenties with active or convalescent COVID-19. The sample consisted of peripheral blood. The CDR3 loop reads CASSPGVAGELFF. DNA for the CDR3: TGTGCCAGCAGCCCGGGAGTCGCCGGGGAGCTGTTTTTT.